The 9 T cell receptor beta chains below all came from one sample that was sequenced in a study of blood T cell repertoires in COVID-19. Sequencing used immunoSEQ multiplex PCR; TCRdb keeps in-frame clones, though not all of them. The data hold more than 85,000 clones, with 82% observed a single time. Material: peripheral blood. The receptors shown here come from an elderly man with acute or convalescent COVID-19.

The CDR3 loop is CASSQLTGGVGKLFF. The CDR3 region has the DNA TGTGCCAGCAGTCAACTCACAGGGGGCGTCGGGAAACTGTTTTTT. J is TRBJ1-4 and V is TRBV28; 9 nucleotides match TRBD1. This CDR3 is built from 15 residues. The V gene end was trimmed by 5 bases and the J gene end by 11 bases; junction bases not matched to a gene: 12. Germline CDR1 and CDR2: MDHEN and SYDVKM.

The gene calls are TRBV28 and TRBJ1-5; 7 bases line up with TRBD1. The CDR3 extends over 14 amino acids. Germline V CDR1 and CDR2: MDHEN, SYDVKM. V shed 3 bases, J shed 7 bases, and the junction held 6 bases outside the gene matches. Here the CDR3 reads CASSLGRGYQPQHF. In DNA, the CDR3 is TGTGCCAGCAGTTTGGGCAGGGGGTACCAGCCCCAGCATTTT.

This clone has just a few counts. The V gene is TRBV19, the J gene TRBJ2-3, with D perhaps TRBD2 (6 bases). Per germline, CDR1 LNHDA and CDR2 SQIVND (reference sequence). Trimming took 3 bases from V and 1 from J, leaving 14 bases between them. The CDR3 has 16 residues. The CDR3 DNA reads TGTGCCAGTAGTATCCGTGGGGGAGGTCGCACAGATACGCAGTATTTT. Translating gives CASSIRGGGRTDTQYF.

The chain employs TRBV10-1 and TRBJ2-1; 11 bases are a match to TRBD2. Germline V gene lookup returns CDR1 WNHNN and CDR2 SYGVQD (reference sequence). Germline trimming cut 3 bases from V and 8 bases from J; bases unmatched to any gene: 15. The CDR3 contains 18 residues. The CDR3 is CASSDSWGVSSGRYEQFF. CDR3 DNA sequence: TGCGCCAGCAGTGATAGTTGGGGTGTGTCTAGCGGGAGGTATGAGCAGTTCTTC.

The V call is TRBV7-2, the J call TRBJ2-7, with D perhaps TRBD2 (6 bases). The CDR3 sequence is 13 residues long. Trimming shortened V by 9 bases and J by 4 bases, and 16 bases separated the two germline ends. Germline CDR1 and CDR2: SGHTA and FQGNSA. The CDR3 DNA sequence: TGTGCCAGTGTTGGGGCGGGGACTTACGAGCAGTACTTC. It encodes CASVGAGTYEQYF.

The V and J genes are TRBV7-2 and TRBJ2-5; 8 nucleotides align to TRBD1. There are 17 residues in the CDR3. Germline V gene sequence: CDR1 SGHTA, CDR2 FQGNSA. With 5 bases clipped from V and 5 bases from J, the junction kept 16 bases outside the gene matches. Here the CDR3 reads CASSLPLTGVDLETQYF. CDR3 DNA sequence: TGTGCCAGCAGCCTGCCATTGACAGGGGTAGACTTGGAGACCCAGTACTTC.

The chain employs TRBV4-3 and TRBJ2-7; TRBD2 matches 12 bases. With V trimmed by 1 base and J by 0 bases, 1 base remained unmatched. The CDR3 consists of 16 residues. CDR1 is LGHNA, CDR2 YSLEER, per germline. CDR3 in amino acids: CASSQGLAGASYEQYF. The CDR3 coding sequence is TGCGCCAGCAGCCAAGGACTAGCGGGAGCCTCCTACGAGCAGTACTTC.

Worth noting for this clone: Other DNA variants within this sample encode the same CDR3. The chain combines TRBV7-9 with TRBJ2-3, with D uncertain. Germline CDR1 is SEHNR and CDR2 is FQNEAQ (reference sequence). V gave up 5 bases and J gave up 2 bases, with 5 bases separating them. This CDR3 has 12 amino acids. This chain's CDR3 is CASSPSTDTQYF. The CDR3 region has the DNA TGTGCCAGCAGCCCGTCCACAGATACGCAGTATTTT.

This chain connects TRBV9 to TRBJ2-1; weak D call: TRBD2 (5 bases). The V end lost 2 bases, the J end lost 0 bases, and 9 bases lay between the germline ends. The CDR3 is made up of 15 amino acids. Germline V CDR1 and CDR2: SGDLS, YYNGEE. As DNA, the CDR3 is TGTGCCAGCAGCGTGGCCACTAGCTCCTACAATGAGCAGTTCTTC. It translates to CASSVATSSYNEQFF. The full variable domain, with the rest looked up from reference TRBV9 and TRBJ2-1, is DSGVTQTPKHLITATGQRVTLRCSPRSGDLSVYWYQQSLDQGLQFLIQYYNGEERAKGNILERFSAQQFPDLHSELNLSSLELGDSALYFCASSVATSSYNEQFFGPGTRLTVL.